Listed here is a single T cell receptor (beta chain). The PCR had 60 Vbeta and 13 Jbeta primers. Assay: immunoSEQ multiplex PCR; the TCRdb copy retains only in-frame clones and omits some. This table holds about 79,000 clones. The sample originates from a study of cytomegalovirus exposure and HLA in healthy donors. The CDR3 is 15 amino acids. V was cut by 0 bases and J by 0 bases, with 3 bases left in between. Per the germline V gene, CDR1 is LGHNA and CDR2 is YNFKEQ. This chain connects TRBV4-2 to TRBJ2-6; no clear D. Source material: PBMCs. The receptor's source is a man aged 25 to 40 in good health and CMV-seronegative. The CDR3 loop is CASSQDSSGANVLTF. CDR3 bases: TGTGCCAGCAGCCAAGACAGCTCTGGGGCCAACGTCCTGACTTTC.